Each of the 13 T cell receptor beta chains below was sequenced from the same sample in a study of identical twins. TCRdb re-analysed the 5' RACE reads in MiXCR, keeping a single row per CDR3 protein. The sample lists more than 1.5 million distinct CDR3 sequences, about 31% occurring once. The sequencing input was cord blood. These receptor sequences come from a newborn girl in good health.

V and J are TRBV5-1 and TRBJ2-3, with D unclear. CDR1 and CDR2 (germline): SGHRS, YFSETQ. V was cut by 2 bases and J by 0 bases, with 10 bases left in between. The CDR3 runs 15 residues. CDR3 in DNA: TGCGCCAGCAGCTTAGAGGTACAGAGCACAGATACGCAGTATTTT. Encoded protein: CASSLEVQSTDTQYF.

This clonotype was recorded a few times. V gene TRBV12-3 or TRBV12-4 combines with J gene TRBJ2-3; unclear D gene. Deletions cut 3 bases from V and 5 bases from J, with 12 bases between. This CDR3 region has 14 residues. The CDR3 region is CASSFRRWGDTQYF. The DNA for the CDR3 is TGTGCCAGCAGTTTTAGGCGGTGGGGAGATACGCAGTATTTT.

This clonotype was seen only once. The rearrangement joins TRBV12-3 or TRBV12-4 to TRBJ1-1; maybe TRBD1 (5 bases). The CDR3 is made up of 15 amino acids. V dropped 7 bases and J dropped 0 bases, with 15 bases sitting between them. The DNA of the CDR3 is TGTGCCAGCAAGGGGCAGGTCATCATGAACACTGAAGCTTTCTTT. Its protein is CASKGQVIMNTEAFF.

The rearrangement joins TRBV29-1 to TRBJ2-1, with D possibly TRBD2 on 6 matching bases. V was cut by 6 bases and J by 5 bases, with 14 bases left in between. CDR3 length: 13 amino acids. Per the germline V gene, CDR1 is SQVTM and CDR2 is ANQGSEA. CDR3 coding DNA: TGCAGCGTACCGGGACTCGGAGACAATGAGCAGTTCTTC. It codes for CSVPGLGDNEQFF.

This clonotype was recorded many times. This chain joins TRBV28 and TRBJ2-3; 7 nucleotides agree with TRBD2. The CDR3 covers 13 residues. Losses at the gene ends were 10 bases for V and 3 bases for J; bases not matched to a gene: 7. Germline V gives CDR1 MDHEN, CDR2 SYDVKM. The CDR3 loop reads CATLGGWTDTQYF. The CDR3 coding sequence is TGTGCCACCCTCGGGGGGTGGACAGATACGCAGTATTTT.

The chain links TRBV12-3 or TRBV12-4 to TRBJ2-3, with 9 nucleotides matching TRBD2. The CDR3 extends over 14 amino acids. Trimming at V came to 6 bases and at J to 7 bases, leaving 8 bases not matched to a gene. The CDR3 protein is CASRIAGVTNTQYF. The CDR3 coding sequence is TGTGCCAGCAGAATAGCGGGAGTGACGAATACGCAGTATTTT.

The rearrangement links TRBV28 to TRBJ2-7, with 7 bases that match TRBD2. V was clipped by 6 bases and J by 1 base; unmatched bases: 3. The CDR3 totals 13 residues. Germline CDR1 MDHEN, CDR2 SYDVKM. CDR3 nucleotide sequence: TGTGCCAGCAGGCCCGGGGGGTCCTACGAGCAGTACTTC. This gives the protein CASRPGGSYEQYF.

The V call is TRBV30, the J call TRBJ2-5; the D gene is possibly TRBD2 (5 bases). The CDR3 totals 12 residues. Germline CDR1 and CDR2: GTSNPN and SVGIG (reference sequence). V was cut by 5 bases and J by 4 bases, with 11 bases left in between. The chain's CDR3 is CAWDTSGETQYF. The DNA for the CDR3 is TGTGCCTGGGACACCAGCGGAGAGACCCAGTACTTC.

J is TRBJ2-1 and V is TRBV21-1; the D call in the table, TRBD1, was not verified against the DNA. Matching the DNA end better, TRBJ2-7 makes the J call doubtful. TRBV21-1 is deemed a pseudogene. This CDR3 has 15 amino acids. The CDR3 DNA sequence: TGTGCCAGCAGCAAACGAGGAGACAGGTACAATGAGCAGTACTTC. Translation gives CASSKRGDRYNEQYF.

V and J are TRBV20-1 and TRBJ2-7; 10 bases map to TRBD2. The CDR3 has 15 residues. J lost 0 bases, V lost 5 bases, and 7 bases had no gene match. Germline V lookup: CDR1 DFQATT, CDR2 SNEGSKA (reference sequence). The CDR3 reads CSASKASGGSYEQYF. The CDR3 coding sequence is TGCAGTGCTTCTAAGGCTAGCGGGGGCTCCTACGAGCAGTACTTC.

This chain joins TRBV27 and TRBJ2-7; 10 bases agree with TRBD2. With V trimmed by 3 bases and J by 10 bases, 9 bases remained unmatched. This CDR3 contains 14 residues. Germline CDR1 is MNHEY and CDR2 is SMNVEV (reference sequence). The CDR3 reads CASSFSGGLKAQYF. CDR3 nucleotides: TGTGCCAGCAGTTTTAGCGGGGGGCTAAAGGCCCAGTACTTC.

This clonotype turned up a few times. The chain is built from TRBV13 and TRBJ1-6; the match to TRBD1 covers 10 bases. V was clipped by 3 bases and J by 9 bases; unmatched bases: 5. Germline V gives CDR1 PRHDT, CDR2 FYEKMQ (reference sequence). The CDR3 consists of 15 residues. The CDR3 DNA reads TGTGCCAGCAGCTTCCTGGACAGGGGGAGTTCACCCCTCCACTTT. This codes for CASSFLDRGSSPLHF.

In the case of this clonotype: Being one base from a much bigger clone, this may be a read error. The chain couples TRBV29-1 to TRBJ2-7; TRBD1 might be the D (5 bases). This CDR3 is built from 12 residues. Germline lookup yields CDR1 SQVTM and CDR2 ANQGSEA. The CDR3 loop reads CGASTVYYEQYF. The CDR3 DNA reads TGCGGCGCCTCGACAGTCTATTACGAGCAGTACTTC.